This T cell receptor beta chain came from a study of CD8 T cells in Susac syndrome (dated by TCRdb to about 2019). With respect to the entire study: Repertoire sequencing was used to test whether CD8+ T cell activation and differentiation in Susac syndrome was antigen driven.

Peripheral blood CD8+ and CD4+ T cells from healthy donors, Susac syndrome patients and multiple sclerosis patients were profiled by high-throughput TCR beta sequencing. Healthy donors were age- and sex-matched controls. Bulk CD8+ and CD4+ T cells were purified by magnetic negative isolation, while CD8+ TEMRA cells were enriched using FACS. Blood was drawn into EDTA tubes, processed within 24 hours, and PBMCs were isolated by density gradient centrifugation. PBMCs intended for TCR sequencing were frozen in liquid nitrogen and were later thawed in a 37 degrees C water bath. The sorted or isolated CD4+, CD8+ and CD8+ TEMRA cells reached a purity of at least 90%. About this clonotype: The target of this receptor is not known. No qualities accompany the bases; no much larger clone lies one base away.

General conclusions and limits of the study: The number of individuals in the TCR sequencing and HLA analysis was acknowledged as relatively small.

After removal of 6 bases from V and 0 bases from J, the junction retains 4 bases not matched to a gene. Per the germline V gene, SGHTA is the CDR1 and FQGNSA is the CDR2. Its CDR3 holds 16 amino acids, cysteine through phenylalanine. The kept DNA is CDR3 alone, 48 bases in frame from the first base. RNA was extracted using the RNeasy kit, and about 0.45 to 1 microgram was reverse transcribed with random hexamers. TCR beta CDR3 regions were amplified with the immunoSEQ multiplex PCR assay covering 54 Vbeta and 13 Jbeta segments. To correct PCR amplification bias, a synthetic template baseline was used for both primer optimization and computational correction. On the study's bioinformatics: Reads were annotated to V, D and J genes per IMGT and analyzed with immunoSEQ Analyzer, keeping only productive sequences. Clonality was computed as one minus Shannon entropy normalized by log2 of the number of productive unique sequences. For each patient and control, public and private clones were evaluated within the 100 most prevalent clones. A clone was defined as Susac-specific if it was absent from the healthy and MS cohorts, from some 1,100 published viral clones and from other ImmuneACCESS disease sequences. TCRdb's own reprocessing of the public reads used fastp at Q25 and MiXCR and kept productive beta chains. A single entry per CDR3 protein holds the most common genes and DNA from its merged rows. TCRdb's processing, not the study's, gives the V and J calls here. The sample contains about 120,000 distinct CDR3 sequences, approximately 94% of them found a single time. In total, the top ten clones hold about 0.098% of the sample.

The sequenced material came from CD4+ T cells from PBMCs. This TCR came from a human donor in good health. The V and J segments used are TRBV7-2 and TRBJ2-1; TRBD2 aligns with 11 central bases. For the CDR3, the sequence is CASRHSGRVSYNEQFF. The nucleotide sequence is TGTGCCAGCAGACATAGCGGGAGGGTCTCCTACAATGAGCAGTTCTTC.